This TCR beta chain emerged from a study of immune heterogeneity within non-small cell lung tumors. Whole-study context: The composition of the tumors was several squamous cell carcinomas, about 10 non-squamous carcinomas and 1 not otherwise specified.

Using 32 V and 13 J primers, multiplex PCR amplified TCR beta CDR3. TCRdb recomputed calls from the multiplex PCR reads with MiXCR, one row per CDR3 protein. Among tens of thousands of distinct CDR3 sequences listed, 25% to 30% were seen once. Germline CDR1 LGHNA, CDR2 YNFKEQ. J was trimmed by 6 bases and V by 2 bases; bases with no gene match: 11. The CDR3 has 17 amino acids. As to this clonotype: The antigen is unknown.

Whole-study findings and limits: Individual patients' high-frequency T-cell receptor beta clonotypes were largely distinct from one another. Within a patient, dominant CDR3 beta clonotypes were shared across sites, though different locations had unique frequent clones. In tumor regions, T-cell clonality showed a moderate but significant correlation with local tumor mutational burden (R roughly 0.37).

Bulk tumor genomic DNA, 600 ng per sample, was used as template. Several spatially distant biopsies were obtained per primary tumor intraoperatively. Curative surgery was performed on patients who had untreated, newly diagnosed non-small cell lung cancer. The receptor was derived from a middle-aged man with non-small cell lung cancer. The specimen sequenced was lung tumor tissue. The rearrangement links TRBV4-2 to TRBJ2-1, with 9 bases lining up with TRBD2. In DNA, the CDR3 is TGTGCCAGCAGCCAAAGCCCTAGCGGGATTTTGGGCAATGAGCAGTTCTTC. This codes for CASSQSPSGILGNEQFF.